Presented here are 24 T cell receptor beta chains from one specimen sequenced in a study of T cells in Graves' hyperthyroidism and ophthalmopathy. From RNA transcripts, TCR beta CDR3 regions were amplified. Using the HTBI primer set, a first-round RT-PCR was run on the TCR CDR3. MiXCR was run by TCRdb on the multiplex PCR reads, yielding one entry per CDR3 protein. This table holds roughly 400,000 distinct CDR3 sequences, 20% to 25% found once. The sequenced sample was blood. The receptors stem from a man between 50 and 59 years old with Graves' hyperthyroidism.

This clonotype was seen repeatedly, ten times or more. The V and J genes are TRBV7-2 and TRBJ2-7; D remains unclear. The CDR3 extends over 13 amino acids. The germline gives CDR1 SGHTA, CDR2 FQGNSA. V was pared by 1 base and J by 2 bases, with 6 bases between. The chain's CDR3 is CASSLELAYEQYF. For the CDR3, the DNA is TGTGCCAGCAGCTTAGAGTTAGCCTACGAGCAGTACTTC.

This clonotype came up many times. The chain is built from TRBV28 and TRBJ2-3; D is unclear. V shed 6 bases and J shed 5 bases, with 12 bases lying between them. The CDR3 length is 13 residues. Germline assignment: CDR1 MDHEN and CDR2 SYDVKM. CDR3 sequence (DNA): TGTGCCAGCAGAACCGACACTTTAGATACGCAGTATTTT. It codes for CASRTDTLDTQYF.

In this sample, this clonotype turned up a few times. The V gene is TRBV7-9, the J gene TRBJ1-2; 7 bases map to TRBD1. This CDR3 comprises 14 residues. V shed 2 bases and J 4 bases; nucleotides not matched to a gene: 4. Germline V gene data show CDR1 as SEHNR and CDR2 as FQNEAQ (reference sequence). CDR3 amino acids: CASSLPGQTYGYTF. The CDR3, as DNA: TGTGCCAGCAGCTTACCGGGACAGACCTATGGCTACACCTTC.

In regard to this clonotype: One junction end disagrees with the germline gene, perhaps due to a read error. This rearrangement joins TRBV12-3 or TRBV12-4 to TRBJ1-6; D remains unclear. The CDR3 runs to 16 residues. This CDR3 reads CATSDQNPSYNSPLHF. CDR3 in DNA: TGTGCCACCAGTGACCAAAATCCCTCCTATAATTCACCCCTCCACTTT.

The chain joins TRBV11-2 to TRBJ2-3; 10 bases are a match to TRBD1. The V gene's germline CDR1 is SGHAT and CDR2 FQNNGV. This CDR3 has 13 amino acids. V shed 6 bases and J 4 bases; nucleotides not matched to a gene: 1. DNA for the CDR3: TGTGCCAGCAGGACAGGGGGCGCAGATACGCAGTATTTT. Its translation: CASRTGGADTQYF.

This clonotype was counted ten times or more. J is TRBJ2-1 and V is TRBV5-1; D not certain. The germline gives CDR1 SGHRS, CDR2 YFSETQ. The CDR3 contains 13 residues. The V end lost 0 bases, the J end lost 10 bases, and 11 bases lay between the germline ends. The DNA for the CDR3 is TGCGCCAGCAGCTTGGCCACTCCGGTAGAGCAGTTCTTC. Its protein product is CASSLATPVEQFF.

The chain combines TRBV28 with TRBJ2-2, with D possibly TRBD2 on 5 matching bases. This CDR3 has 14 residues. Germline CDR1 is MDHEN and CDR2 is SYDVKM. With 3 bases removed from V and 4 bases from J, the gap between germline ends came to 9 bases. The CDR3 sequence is CASSFSAGTGELFF. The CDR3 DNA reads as TGTGCCAGCAGTTTCTCGGCGGGCACCGGGGAGCTGTTTTTT.

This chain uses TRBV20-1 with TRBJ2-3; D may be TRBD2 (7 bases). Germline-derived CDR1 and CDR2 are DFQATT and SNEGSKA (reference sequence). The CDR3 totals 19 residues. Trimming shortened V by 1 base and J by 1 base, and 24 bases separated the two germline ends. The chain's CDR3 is CSARGRGRGSGGGTDTQYF. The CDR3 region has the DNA TGCAGTGCTAGAGGACGGGGGAGGGGGTCTGGAGGTGGCACAGATACGCAGTATTTT.

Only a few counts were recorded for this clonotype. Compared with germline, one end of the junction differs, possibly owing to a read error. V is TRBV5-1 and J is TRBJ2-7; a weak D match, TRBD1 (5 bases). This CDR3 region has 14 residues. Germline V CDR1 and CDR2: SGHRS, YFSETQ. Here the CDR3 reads CASSLQDALYEQYF. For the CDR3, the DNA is TGTGCCAGCAGTCTACAGGATGCTCTCTACGAGCAGTACTTC.

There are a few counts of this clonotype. The DNA of the CDR3 is TGTGCCAGCAGCGGACAGGGGATGGGCGAGCAGTACTTC. This translates into CASSGQGMGEQYF. The chain has TRBV6-1 and TRBJ2-7; 9 nucleotides align to TRBD1. The CDR3 length is 13 residues. V was clipped by 6 bases and J by 6 bases; unmatched bases: 6. CDR1 is MNHNS, CDR2 SASEGT, per germline.

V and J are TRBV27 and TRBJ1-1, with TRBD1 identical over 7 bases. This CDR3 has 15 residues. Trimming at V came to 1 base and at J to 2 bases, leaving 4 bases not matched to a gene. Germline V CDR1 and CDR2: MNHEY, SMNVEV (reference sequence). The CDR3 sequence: CASSLLGTENTEAFF. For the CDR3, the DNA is TGTGCCAGCAGTTTATTGGGGACAGAAAACACTGAAGCTTTCTTT.

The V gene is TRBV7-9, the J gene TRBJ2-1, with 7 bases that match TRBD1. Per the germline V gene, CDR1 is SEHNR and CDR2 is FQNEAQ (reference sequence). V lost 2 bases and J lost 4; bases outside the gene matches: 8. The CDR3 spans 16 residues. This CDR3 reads CASSLSMGQLYNEQFF. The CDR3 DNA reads TGTGCCAGCAGCTTAAGTATGGGACAGTTATACAATGAGCAGTTCTTC.

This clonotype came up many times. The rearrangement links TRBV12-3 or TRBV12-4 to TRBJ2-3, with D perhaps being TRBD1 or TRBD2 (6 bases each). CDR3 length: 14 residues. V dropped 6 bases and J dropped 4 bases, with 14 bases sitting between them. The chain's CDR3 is CASRPTRGADTQYF. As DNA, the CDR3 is TGTGCCAGCAGACCGACAAGGGGGGCAGATACGCAGTATTTT.

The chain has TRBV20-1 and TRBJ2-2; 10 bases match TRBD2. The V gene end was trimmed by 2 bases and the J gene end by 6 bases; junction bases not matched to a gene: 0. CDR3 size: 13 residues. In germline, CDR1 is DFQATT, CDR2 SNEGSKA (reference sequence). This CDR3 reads CSARLAGAGELFF. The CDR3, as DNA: TGCAGTGCTAGACTAGCGGGAGCCGGGGAGCTGTTTTTT.

CDR3 DNA: TGTGCCTGGACGGTATCCGAAGGCTACACCTTC. Its translation is CAWTVSEGYTF. The chain employs TRBV30 and TRBJ1-2; D remains ambiguous. The CDR3 spans 11 residues. Germline CDR1 and CDR2: GTSNPN and SVGIG (reference sequence). Trimming shortened V by 4 bases and J by 8 bases, and 11 bases separated the two germline ends.

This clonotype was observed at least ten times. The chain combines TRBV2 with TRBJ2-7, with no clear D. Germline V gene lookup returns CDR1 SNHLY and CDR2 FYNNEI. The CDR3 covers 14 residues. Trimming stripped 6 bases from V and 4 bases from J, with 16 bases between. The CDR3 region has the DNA TGTGCCAGCAGCCCCGGACGGCTTAGGTACGAGCAGTACTTC. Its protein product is CASSPGRLRYEQYF.

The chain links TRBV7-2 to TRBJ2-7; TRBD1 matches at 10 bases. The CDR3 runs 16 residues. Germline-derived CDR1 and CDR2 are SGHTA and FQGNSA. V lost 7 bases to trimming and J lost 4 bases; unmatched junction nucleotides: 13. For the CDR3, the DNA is TGTGCCAGCACCCAAGGGACAGGGGACTACCTTTACGAGCAGTACTTC. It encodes CASTQGTGDYLYEQYF.

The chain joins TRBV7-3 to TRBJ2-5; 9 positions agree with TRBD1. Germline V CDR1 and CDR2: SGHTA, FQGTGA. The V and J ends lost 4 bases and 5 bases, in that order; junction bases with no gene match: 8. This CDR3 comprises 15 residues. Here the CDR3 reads CASSSWPGTGETQYF. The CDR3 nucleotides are TGTGCCAGCAGCTCCTGGCCAGGGACAGGGGAGACCCAGTACTTC.

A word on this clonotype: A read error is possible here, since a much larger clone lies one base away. CDR3 sequence: CASSFGRWQEMETQYF. In nucleotides, the CDR3 is TGTGCCAGCAGTTTCGGTCGGTGGCAGGAAATGGAGACCCAGTACTTC. This sequence joins TRBV27 and TRBJ2-5; D call uncertain. This CDR3 spans 16 amino acids. V lost 3 bases to trimming and J lost 5 bases, with 19 bases between them. The germline V gene encodes CDR1 MNHEY and CDR2 SMNVEV (reference sequence).

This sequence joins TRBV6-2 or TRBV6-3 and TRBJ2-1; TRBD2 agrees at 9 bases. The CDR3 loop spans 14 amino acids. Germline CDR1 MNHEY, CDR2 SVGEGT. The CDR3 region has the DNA TGTGCTGCCTGCGGGAGGGCCGTGGGGAGTGAGCAGTTCTTC. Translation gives CAACGRAVGSEQFF.

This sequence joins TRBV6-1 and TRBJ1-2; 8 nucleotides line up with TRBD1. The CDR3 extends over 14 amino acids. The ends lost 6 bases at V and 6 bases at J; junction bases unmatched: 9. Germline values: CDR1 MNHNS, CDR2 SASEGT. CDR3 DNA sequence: TGTGCCAGCAGCTCCGTACAGGGGGAGGATGGCTACACCTTC. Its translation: CASSSVQGEDGYTF.

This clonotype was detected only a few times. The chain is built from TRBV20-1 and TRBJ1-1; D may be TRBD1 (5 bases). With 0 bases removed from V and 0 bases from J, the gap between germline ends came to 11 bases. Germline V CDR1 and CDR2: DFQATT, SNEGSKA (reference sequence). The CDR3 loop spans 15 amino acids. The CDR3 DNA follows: TGCAGTGCTAGAGATTATTGGGGGATGAACACTGAAGCTTTCTTT. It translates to CSARDYWGMNTEAFF.

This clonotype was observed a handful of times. The CDR3 loop reads CAYTFHRTDGNTIYF. The CDR3 bases are TGTGCCTACACCTTCCATCGGACAGACGGAAACACCATATATTTT. The J gene is TRBJ1-3, the V gene TRBV19; tentative D call: TRBD1 (6 bases). CDR3 size: 15 residues. V gave up 11 bases and J gave up 4 bases, with 21 bases separating them. CDR1 LNHDA and CDR2 SQIVND come from the germline V gene (reference sequence).

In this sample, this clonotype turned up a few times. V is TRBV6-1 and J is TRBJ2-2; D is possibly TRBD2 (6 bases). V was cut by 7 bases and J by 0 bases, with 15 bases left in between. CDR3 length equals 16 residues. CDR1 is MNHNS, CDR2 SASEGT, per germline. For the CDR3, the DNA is TGTGCCAGCAAGGCCCCGGGAGTGTCGAACACCGGGGAGCTGTTTTTT. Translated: CASKAPGVSNTGELFF.